A selection of T cell receptor beta chains follows, all from one sample in a study of T cell repertoires in cytomegalovirus infection. TCRdb reprocessed the reads with MiXCR, giving one entry per CDR3 protein. Counted here are about 310,000 distinct CDR3 sequences, under 20% occurring once; the ten biggest clones make up approximately 12%. The sample was PBMCs. These receptors were obtained from a human donor in good health (CMV status not recorded). Some clones in this sample may be carry-over from other donors' samples. CDR3s leave out the opening cysteine and the closing phenylalanine or tryptophan. Each record gives: D gene, clone size, J gene, CDR3 length, V gene, CDR3 protein. D genes are given only for firm matches. Not all rows give a size; the values are once, few, many and, for expanded clones, a class.

D gene: .; clone size: once; J gene: TRBJ2-1; CDR3 length: 12; V gene: TRBV11-2; CDR3 protein: ASSLEGAEGEQF
D gene: TRBD2; clone size: few; J gene: TRBJ2-3; CDR3 length: 15; V gene: TRBV27; CDR3 protein: ASSFHTSGGAGDTQY
D gene: TRBD2; clone size: .; J gene: TRBJ2-1; CDR3 length: 13; V gene: TRBV7-2; CDR3 protein: ASSRSASGNNEQF
D gene: TRBD1; clone size: .; J gene: TRBJ1-5; CDR3 length: 12; V gene: TRBV20-1; CDR3 protein: SARPGTGGQPQH
D gene: .; clone size: once; J gene: TRBJ2-7; CDR3 length: 13; V gene: TRBV20-1; CDR3 protein: SASPRTRISYEQY
D gene: TRBD1; clone size: many; J gene: TRBJ2-7; CDR3 length: 14; V gene: TRBV7-2; CDR3 protein: ASSPARGMRAYEQY
D gene: TRBD1; clone size: .; J gene: TRBJ2-5; CDR3 length: 13; V gene: TRBV4-1; CDR3 protein: ASSQEGTGGETQY
D gene: .; clone size: .; J gene: TRBJ1-1; CDR3 length: 12; V gene: TRBV19; CDR3 protein: ASTAPGGTTEAF
D gene: .; clone size: once; J gene: TRBJ1-4; CDR3 length: 13; V gene: TRBV4-3; CDR3 protein: ASSQDRSGGEKLF
D gene: .; clone size: many; J gene: TRBJ2-3; CDR3 length: 14; V gene: TRBV12-3/TRBV12-4; CDR3 protein: ASSHTTHSSTDTQY
D gene: .; clone size: many; J gene: TRBJ1-3; CDR3 length: 15; V gene: TRBV4-1; CDR3 protein: ASSQASYAGAGNTIY
D gene: .; clone size: many; J gene: TRBJ2-7; CDR3 length: 12; V gene: TRBV6-1; CDR3 protein: ASSYRDTIYEQY
D gene: .; clone size: many; J gene: TRBJ2-6; CDR3 length: 14; V gene: TRBV7-2; CDR3 protein: ASSLRGGTGANVLT
D gene: .; clone size: few; J gene: TRBJ1-6; CDR3 length: 11; V gene: TRBV20-1; CDR3 protein: SAGQSGGSPLH
D gene: TRBD2; clone size: few; J gene: TRBJ2-5; CDR3 length: 12; V gene: TRBV5-4; CDR3 protein: ASKAGGDQETQY
D gene: .; clone size: many; J gene: TRBJ1-6; CDR3 length: 13; V gene: TRBV7-2; CDR3 protein: ASSFGSSYNSPLH
D gene: .; clone size: .; J gene: TRBJ2-5; CDR3 length: 12; V gene: TRBV24-1; CDR3 protein: ATSDRTLQETQY
D gene: .; clone size: .; J gene: TRBJ1-6; CDR3 length: 14; V gene: TRBV20-1; CDR3 protein: SAREGGKIYNSPLH
D gene: TRBD2; clone size: few; J gene: TRBJ2-5; CDR3 length: 12; V gene: TRBV7-8; CDR3 protein: ASSSPSGGGTQY
D gene: .; clone size: many; J gene: TRBJ2-5; CDR3 length: 17; V gene: TRBV4-1; CDR3 protein: ASSHSAVRDSTGGETQY
D gene: .; clone size: many; J gene: TRBJ2-3; CDR3 length: 14; V gene: TRBV4-1; CDR3 protein: ASSQDGRGATDTQY
D gene: TRBD1; clone size: .; J gene: TRBJ2-3; CDR3 length: 11; V gene: TRBV20-1; CDR3 protein: SARDSYTDTQY
D gene: .; clone size: many; J gene: TRBJ2-5; CDR3 length: 12; V gene: TRBV7-8; CDR3 protein: ASSYRQEQETQY
D gene: .; clone size: many; J gene: TRBJ2-7; CDR3 length: 12; V gene: TRBV6-6; CDR3 protein: ASSYGPGNYEQY
D gene: .; clone size: .; J gene: TRBJ1-2; CDR3 length: 13; V gene: TRBV19; CDR3 protein: ASSIHRESNYGYT
D gene: .; clone size: .; J gene: TRBJ2-5; CDR3 length: 13; V gene: TRBV12-3/TRBV12-4; CDR3 protein: ASRPDRTYQETQY
D gene: .; clone size: .; J gene: TRBJ2-2; CDR3 length: 13; V gene: TRBV7-9; CDR3 protein: ASRERDANTGELF
D gene: .; clone size: once; J gene: TRBJ1-5; CDR3 length: 13; V gene: TRBV27; CDR3 protein: ASSLQGYGNQPQH
D gene: .; clone size: .; J gene: TRBJ2-1; CDR3 length: 9; V gene: TRBV29-1; CDR3 protein: SVGSRGEQF
D gene: TRBD2; clone size: few; J gene: TRBJ2-6; CDR3 length: 13; V gene: TRBV27; CDR3 protein: ASSYAGAGANVLT
D gene: TRBD1; clone size: .; J gene: TRBJ1-6; CDR3 length: 13; V gene: TRBV6-6; CDR3 protein: ASSYSGTGDSPLH
D gene: .; clone size: many; J gene: TRBJ2-7; CDR3 length: 12; V gene: TRBV6-1; CDR3 protein: ASSYGGRVYEQY
D gene: TRBD1; clone size: many; J gene: TRBJ1-5; CDR3 length: 13; V gene: TRBV7-2; CDR3 protein: ASRQGANSNQPQH
D gene: .; clone size: .; J gene: TRBJ2-1; CDR3 length: 12; V gene: TRBV6-5; CDR3 protein: ASSYGTPYNEQF
D gene: .; clone size: few; J gene: TRBJ1-1; CDR3 length: 13; V gene: TRBV20-1; CDR3 protein: SARDMGGGGTEAF
D gene: .; clone size: few; J gene: TRBJ2-1; CDR3 length: 13; V gene: TRBV28; CDR3 protein: ASSSPKGSYNEQF
D gene: .; clone size: .; J gene: TRBJ1-1; CDR3 length: 12; V gene: TRBV5-4; CDR3 protein: ASSLDGRSTEAF
D gene: TRBD2; clone size: .; J gene: TRBJ2-5; CDR3 length: 15; V gene: TRBV11-3; CDR3 protein: ASSLGGSSGLGETQY
D gene: TRBD1; clone size: few; J gene: TRBJ1-4; CDR3 length: 12; V gene: TRBV5-5; CDR3 protein: ASTSDRADEKLF
D gene: TRBD1; clone size: few; J gene: TRBJ2-7; CDR3 length: 12; V gene: TRBV7-9; CDR3 protein: ASTPGQGGDEQY
D gene: .; clone size: many; J gene: TRBJ1-6; CDR3 length: 14; V gene: TRBV20-1; CDR3 protein: SARPAGGGGSSPLH
D gene: TRBD1; clone size: many; J gene: TRBJ2-3; CDR3 length: 13; V gene: TRBV12-3/TRBV12-4; CDR3 protein: ASSHGQGRTDTQY
D gene: .; clone size: .; J gene: TRBJ2-7; CDR3 length: 14; V gene: TRBV6-2/TRBV6-3; CDR3 protein: ASSYFVDSGKYEQY
D gene: .; clone size: few; J gene: TRBJ2-5; CDR3 length: 12; V gene: TRBV18; CDR3 protein: ASSPPGQLETQY
D gene: TRBD1; clone size: few; J gene: TRBJ1-2; CDR3 length: 15; V gene: TRBV6-2/TRBV6-3; CDR3 protein: ASSYHRTGKVSDGYT
D gene: .; clone size: many; J gene: TRBJ2-7; CDR3 length: 11; V gene: TRBV28; CDR3 protein: ASTDSHSREQY
D gene: .; clone size: many; J gene: TRBJ1-2; CDR3 length: 12; V gene: TRBV7-2; CDR3 protein: ASSLGPEVYGYT
D gene: .; clone size: .; J gene: TRBJ2-3; CDR3 length: 13; V gene: TRBV29-1; CDR3 protein: SVETHVQSTDTQY
D gene: TRBD1; clone size: many; J gene: TRBJ2-4; CDR3 length: 13; V gene: TRBV7-9; CDR3 protein: ASSPTGGAENIQY
D gene: TRBD2; clone size: few; J gene: TRBJ2-1; CDR3 length: 12; V gene: TRBV10-3; CDR3 protein: ATWTSGAYNEQF
D gene: .; clone size: many; J gene: TRBJ1-1; CDR3 length: 11; V gene: TRBV7-6; CDR3 protein: ASSSDMGTEAF
D gene: .; clone size: .; J gene: TRBJ2-1; CDR3 length: 12; V gene: TRBV12-3/TRBV12-4; CDR3 protein: ASSTSWSNNEQF
D gene: TRBD1; clone size: .; J gene: TRBJ2-2; CDR3 length: 15; V gene: TRBV12-3/TRBV12-4; CDR3 protein: ASSLSLGQPNTGELF
D gene: .; clone size: few; J gene: TRBJ1-5; CDR3 length: 13; V gene: TRBV12-3/TRBV12-4; CDR3 protein: ASSQGQYSNQPQH
D gene: TRBD1; clone size: .; J gene: TRBJ1-3; CDR3 length: 17; V gene: TRBV10-3; CDR3 protein: AIDGVKKTGGDKGNTIY